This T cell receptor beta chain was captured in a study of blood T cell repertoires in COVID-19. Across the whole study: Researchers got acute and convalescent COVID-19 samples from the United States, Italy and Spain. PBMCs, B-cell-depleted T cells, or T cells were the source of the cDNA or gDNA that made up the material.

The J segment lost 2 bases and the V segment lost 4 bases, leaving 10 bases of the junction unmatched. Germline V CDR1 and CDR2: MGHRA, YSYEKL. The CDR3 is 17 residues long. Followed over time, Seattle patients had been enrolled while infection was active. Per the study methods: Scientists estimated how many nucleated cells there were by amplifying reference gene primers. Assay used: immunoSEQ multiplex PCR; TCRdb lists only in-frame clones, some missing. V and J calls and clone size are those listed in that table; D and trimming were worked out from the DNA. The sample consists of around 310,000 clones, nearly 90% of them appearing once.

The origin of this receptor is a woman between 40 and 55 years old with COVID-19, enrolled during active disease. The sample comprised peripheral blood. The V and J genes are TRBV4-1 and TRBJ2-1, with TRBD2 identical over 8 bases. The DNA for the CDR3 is TGCGCCAGCAGCCGACTACAAACACTAGCGGCCTACAATGAGCAGTTCTTC. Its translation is CASSRLQTLAAYNEQFF.